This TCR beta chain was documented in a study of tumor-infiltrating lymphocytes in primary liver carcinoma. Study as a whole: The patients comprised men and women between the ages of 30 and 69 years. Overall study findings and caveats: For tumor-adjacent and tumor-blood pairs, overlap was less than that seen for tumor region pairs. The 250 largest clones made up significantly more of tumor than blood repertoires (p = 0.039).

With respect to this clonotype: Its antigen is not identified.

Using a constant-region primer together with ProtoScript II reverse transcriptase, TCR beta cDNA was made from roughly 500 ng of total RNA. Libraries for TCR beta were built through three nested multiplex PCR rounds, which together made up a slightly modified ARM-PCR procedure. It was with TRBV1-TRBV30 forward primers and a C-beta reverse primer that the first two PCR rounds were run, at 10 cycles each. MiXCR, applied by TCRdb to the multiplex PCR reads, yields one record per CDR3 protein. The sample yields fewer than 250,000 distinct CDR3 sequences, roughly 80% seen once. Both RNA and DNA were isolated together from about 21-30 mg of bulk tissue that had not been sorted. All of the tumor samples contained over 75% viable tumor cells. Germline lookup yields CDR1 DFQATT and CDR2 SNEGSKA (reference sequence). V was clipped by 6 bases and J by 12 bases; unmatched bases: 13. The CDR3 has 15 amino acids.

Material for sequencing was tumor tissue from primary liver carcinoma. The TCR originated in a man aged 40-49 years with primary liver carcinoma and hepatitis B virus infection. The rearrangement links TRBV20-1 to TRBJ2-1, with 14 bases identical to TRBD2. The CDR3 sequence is CSAVPGTSGSWRQFF. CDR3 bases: TGCAGTGCCGTCCCCGGGACTAGCGGGAGCTGGAGGCAGTTCTTC.